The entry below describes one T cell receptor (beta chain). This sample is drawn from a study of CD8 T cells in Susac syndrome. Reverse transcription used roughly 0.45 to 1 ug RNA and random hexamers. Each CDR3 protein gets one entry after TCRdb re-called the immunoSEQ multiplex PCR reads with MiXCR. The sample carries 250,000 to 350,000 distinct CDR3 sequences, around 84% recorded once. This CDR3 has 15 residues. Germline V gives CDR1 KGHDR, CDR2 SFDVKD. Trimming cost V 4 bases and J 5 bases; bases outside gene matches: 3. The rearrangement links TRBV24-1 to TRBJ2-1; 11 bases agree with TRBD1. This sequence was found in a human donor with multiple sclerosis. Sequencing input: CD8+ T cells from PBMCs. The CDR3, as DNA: TGTGCCACCAGTGACCCGGGACAGGGGGACAATGAGCAGTTCTTC. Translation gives CATSDPGQGDNEQFF.